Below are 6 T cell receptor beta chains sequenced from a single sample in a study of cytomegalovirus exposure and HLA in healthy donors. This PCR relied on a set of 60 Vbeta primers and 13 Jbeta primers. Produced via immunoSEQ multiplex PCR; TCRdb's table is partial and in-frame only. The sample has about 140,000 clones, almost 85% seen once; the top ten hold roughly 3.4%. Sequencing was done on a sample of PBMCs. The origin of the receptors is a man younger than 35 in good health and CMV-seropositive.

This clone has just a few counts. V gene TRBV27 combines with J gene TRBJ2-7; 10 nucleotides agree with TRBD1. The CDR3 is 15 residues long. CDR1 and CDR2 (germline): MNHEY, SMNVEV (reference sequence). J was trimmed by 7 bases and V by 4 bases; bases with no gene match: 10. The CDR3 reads CASSWGGQGNWEQYF. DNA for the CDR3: TGTGCCAGCAGTTGGGGGGGACAGGGGAATTGGGAGCAGTACTTC.

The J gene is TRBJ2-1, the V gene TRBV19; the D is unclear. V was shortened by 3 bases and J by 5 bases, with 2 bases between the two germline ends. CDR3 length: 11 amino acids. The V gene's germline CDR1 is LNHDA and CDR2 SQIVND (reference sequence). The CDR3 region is CASSIDNEQFF. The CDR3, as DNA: TGTGCCAGTAGTATCGACAATGAGCAGTTCTTC.

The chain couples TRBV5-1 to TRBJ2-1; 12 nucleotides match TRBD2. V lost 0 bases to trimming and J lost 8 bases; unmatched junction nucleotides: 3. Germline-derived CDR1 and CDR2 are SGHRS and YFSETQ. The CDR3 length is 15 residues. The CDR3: CASSLGLAGVHEQFF. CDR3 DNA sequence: TGCGCCAGCAGCTTGGGACTAGCGGGAGTTCATGAGCAGTTCTTC.

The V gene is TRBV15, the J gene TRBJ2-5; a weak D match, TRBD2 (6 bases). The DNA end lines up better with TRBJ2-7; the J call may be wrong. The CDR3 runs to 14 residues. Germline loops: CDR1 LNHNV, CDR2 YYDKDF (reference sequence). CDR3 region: CATSGPSARHEQYF. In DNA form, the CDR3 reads TGTGCCACCAGCGGACCTAGCGCACGCCACGAGCAGTACTTC.

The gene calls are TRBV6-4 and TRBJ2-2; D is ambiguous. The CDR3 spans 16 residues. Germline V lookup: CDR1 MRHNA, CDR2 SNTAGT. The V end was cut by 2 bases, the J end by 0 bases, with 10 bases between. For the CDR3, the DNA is TGTGCCAGCAGTGACCAGGCACGTCCGAACACCGGGGAGCTGTTTTTT. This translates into CASSDQARPNTGELFF.

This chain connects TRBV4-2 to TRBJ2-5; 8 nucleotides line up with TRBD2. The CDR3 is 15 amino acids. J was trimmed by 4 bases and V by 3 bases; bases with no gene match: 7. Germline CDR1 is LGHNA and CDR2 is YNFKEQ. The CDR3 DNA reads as TGTGCCAGCAGCCACTCGGGAGGGCCCGGAGAGACCCAGTACTTC. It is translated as CASSHSGGPGETQYF.